The 18 T cell receptor beta chains below were found in one sample sequenced in a study of identical twins. One entry per CDR3 protein results from TCRdb running MiXCR on the 5' RACE reads. The sample shows more than 600,000 distinct CDR3 sequences, over 15% of them seen only once. This sample also appeared in a second study, on T cells expressing NK-cell markers.

Sequenced input: PBMCs. These receptors originate from a woman aged 18-29 years in good health.

V and J are TRBV4-3 and TRBJ2-1; 12 bases map to TRBD2. V lost 2 bases, J lost 7 bases, and 6 bases stayed unmatched. CDR3 length: 16 amino acids. Germline V gives CDR1 LGHNA, CDR2 YSLEER. This chain's CDR3 is CASSQRLAGVWNEQFF. The CDR3, as DNA: TGCGCCAGCAGCCAAAGACTAGCGGGAGTATGGAATGAGCAGTTCTTC.

The chain couples TRBV7-3 to TRBJ1-1; TRBD1 matches at 7 bases. The germline CDR1 and CDR2 sequences are SGHTA and FQGTGA. The junction had 7 bases not matched to a gene; V was cut back by 6 bases and J by 6 bases. This CDR3 has 13 residues. The CDR3 protein is CASRPDRDSEAFF. The CDR3 coding sequence is TGTGCCAGCAGACCTGACAGGGATTCTGAAGCTTTCTTT.

The chain uses TRBV29-1 and TRBJ1-2, with D possibly matching TRBD1 (6 bases). The CDR3 contains 13 residues. Trimming shortened V by 7 bases and J by 4 bases, and 16 bases separated the two germline ends. The germline V gene has CDR1 SQVTM and CDR2 ANQGSEA. CDR3 in amino acids: CSARDNWSYGYTF. In nucleotides, the CDR3 is TGCAGCGCTAGGGACAATTGGTCCTATGGCTACACCTTC. Filled out from reference TRBV29-1 and TRBJ1-2, the complete variable domain reads SAVISQKPSRDICQRGTSLTIQCQVDSQVTMMFWYRQQPGQSLTLIATANQGSEATYESGFVIDKFPISRPNLTFSTLTVSNMSPEDSSIYLCSARDNWSYGYTFGSGTRLTVV.

This clonotype has more than one count but fewer than ten. The chain joins TRBV5-1 to TRBJ1-2; no clear D. Germline V gives CDR1 SGHRS, CDR2 YFSETQ. V gave up 1 base and J gave up 0 bases, with 10 bases separating them. This CDR3 spans 15 amino acids. Here the CDR3 reads CASSLNGAANYGYTF. The CDR3 coding sequence is TGCGCCAGCAGCTTGAACGGCGCAGCTAACTATGGCTACACCTTC.

This clonotype was picked up a small number of times. This chain links TRBV7-2 with TRBJ2-2; D unclear. The CDR3 has 15 residues. CDR1 is SGHTA and CDR2 is FQGNSA in the germline V gene. V was shortened by 5 bases and J by 4 bases, with 14 bases between the two germline ends. This chain's CDR3 is CASSPVRPVTGELFF. The CDR3 coding sequence is TGTGCCAGCAGCCCTGTTAGGCCGGTCACCGGGGAGCTGTTTTTT.

This chain joins TRBV3-1 and TRBJ2-1; unclear D gene. The CDR3 sequence is 13 residues long. Trimming shortened V by 0 bases and J by 7 bases, and 7 bases separated the two germline ends. Germline V gives CDR1 LGHDT, CDR2 YNNKEL (reference sequence). The CDR3 nucleotides read TGTGCCAGCAGCCAAGAGGGAATAAATGAGCAGTTCTTC. This translates into CASSQEGINEQFF.

The V and J genes are TRBV29-1 and TRBJ2-7; the match to TRBD2 covers 7 bases. The germline gives CDR1 SQVTM, CDR2 ANQGSEA. Trimming removed 3 bases from V and 4 bases from J; junction bases left unmatched: 12. This CDR3 contains 15 residues. The CDR3 sequence: CSVEGEKTSRYEQYF. DNA for the CDR3: TGCAGCGTTGAGGGGGAGAAGACTAGCCGGTACGAGCAGTACTTC.

The chain carries TRBV12-3 or TRBV12-4 and TRBJ1-2; the match to TRBD1 covers 9 bases. After removal of 6 bases from V and 4 bases from J, the junction contained 12 bases not matched to a gene. The CDR3 is made up of 16 amino acids. CDR3 sequence reads: CASRRNMMGQGYGYTF. CDR3 in DNA: TGTGCCAGCAGGCGCAATATGATGGGACAGGGCTATGGCTACACCTTC.

This clonotype was recorded only once. The chain uses TRBV9 and TRBJ2-1; 12 nucleotides agree with TRBD2. The ends lost 0 bases at V and 7 bases at J; junction bases unmatched: 8. This CDR3 has 17 amino acids. Germline V gives CDR1 SGDLS, CDR2 YYNGEE. CDR3 sequence: CASSVEVRLAGENEQFF. CDR3 DNA: TGTGCCAGCAGCGTAGAGGTGAGACTAGCGGGAGAGAATGAGCAGTTCTTC.

This clonotype was seen more than once but under ten times. The CDR3 bases are TGCGCCAGCAGCCGGGACAGGGGGGTTGGGCAAGTTCAGCCCCAGCATTTT. Encoded protein: CASSRDRGVGQVQPQHF. The chain carries TRBV4-3 and TRBJ1-5; TRBD1 aligns across 11 bases. This CDR3 has 17 residues. With V trimmed by 4 bases and J by 6 bases, 11 bases remained unmatched. The V gene's germline CDR1 is LGHNA and CDR2 YSLEER.

This chain connects TRBV20-1 to TRBJ2-1, with 8 bases that match TRBD2. Per the germline V gene, CDR1 is DFQATT and CDR2 is SNEGSKA (reference sequence). With V trimmed by 6 bases and J by 5 bases, 12 bases remained unmatched. The CDR3 contains 15 residues. CDR3 residues: CSATIRAGGHNEQFF. The CDR3 DNA is TGCAGTGCAACTATCCGGGCGGGAGGCCACAATGAGCAGTTCTTC.

This chain links TRBV7-9 with TRBJ1-2; D is perhaps TRBD1 (5 bases). CDR1 and CDR2 (germline): SEHNR, FQNEAQ (reference sequence). This CDR3 region has 15 residues. Trimming removed 5 bases from V and 5 bases from J, with 18 bases in between. In DNA, the CDR3 is TGTGCCAGCAGCCCGGCGGGGGAATTAGGGTATGGCTACACCTTC. Translation gives CASSPAGELGYGYTF.

The genes are TRBV29-1 and TRBJ2-7; D not certain. In germline, CDR1 is SQVTM, CDR2 ANQGSEA. Trimming left V 4 bases short and J 2 bases short, with 21 bases between. The CDR3 consists of 16 residues. CDR3 loop: CSVVLEELRMTYEQYF. DNA of the CDR3: TGCAGCGTTGTACTGGAAGAGTTGCGGATGACCTACGAGCAGTACTTC.

This clonotype showed up just a few times. V is TRBV6-1 and J is TRBJ2-1, with D maybe TRBD1 (5 bases). This CDR3 is 15 amino acids long. Germline-derived CDR1 and CDR2 are MNHNS and SASEGT. V was trimmed by 7 bases and J by 4 bases, leaving 17 bases between them. As DNA, the CDR3 is TGTGCCAGCAACCCCGGGCAGGGCAGGTACAATGAGCAGTTCTTC. This gives the protein CASNPGQGRYNEQFF.

This clonotype was picked up a small number of times. V is TRBV20-1 and J is TRBJ2-1; D is possibly TRBD2 (5 bases). The CDR3 is 14 residues long. The V and J ends lost 7 bases and 0 bases respectively, with 13 bases between them. Germline-derived CDR1 and CDR2 are DFQATT and SNEGSKA (reference sequence). The CDR3 is CSVRGSSSYNEQFF. As DNA, the CDR3 is TGCAGTGTACGAGGGTCCAGCTCCTACAATGAGCAGTTCTTC.

The chain links TRBV3-1 to TRBJ2-1; 10 bases match TRBD2. Trimming at V came to 7 bases and at J to 5 bases, leaving 8 bases not matched to a gene. The length of the CDR3 is 15 residues. CDR1 and CDR2 (germline): LGHDT, YNNKEL (reference sequence). CDR3 in DNA: TGTGCCAGCACCGTAGGACTAGCGGCAAACAATGAGCAGTTCTTC. This translates into CASTVGLAANNEQFF.

The chain is built from TRBV4-3 and TRBJ1-1; D is undetermined. In germline, CDR1 is LGHNA, CDR2 YSLEER. Deletions cut 0 bases from V and 1 base from J, with 6 bases between. The CDR3 runs to 14 residues. The CDR3 loop is CASSQEPWNTEAFF. The CDR3 DNA follows: TGCGCCAGCAGCCAAGAGCCCTGGAACACTGAAGCTTTCTTT.

This clonotype turned up a few times. The chain carries TRBV12-3 or TRBV12-4 and TRBJ1-5, with D unresolved. The V end was cut by 0 bases, the J end by 3 bases, with 6 bases between. CDR3 size: 14 residues. CDR3 region: CASSLAGNNQPQHF. The CDR3 nucleotides are TGTGCCAGCAGTTTAGCAGGAAACAATCAGCCCCAGCATTTT.